A selection of T cell receptor beta chains follows, all from one sample in a study of shared T cell receptors in the human thymus. Sequencing was performed with immunoSEQ multiplex PCR; in TCRdb, only in-frame clones are kept and a portion is missing. Of more than 550,000 clones listed, approximately 85% are singletons. The sample was also linked to a second study, of human thymus T cells.

Sequenced material: thymocytes. These TCRs come from a girl less than two years old with a congenital heart defect. Each CDR3 is given with its conserved first and last residue. Fields, in order: CDR3 length, D gene, clone size, V gene, J gene, CDR3 DNA, CDR3 protein. A D gene is named only where the DNA matches it firmly. Size values are once, few and many counts, or a class for expanded clones, and some rows have none.

CDR3 length: 14
D gene: .
clone size: .
V gene: TRBV2
J gene: TRBJ2-1
CDR3 DNA: TGTGCCAGCCCAGAAACTAGGTTCAAGCATGAGCAGTTCTTC
CDR3 protein: CASPETRFKHEQFF

CDR3 length: 12
D gene: .
clone size: .
V gene: TRBV16
J gene: TRBJ2-1
CDR3 DNA: TGTGCCAGCAGCTATAGGGGAAATGAGCAGTTCTTC
CDR3 protein: CASSYRGNEQFF

CDR3 length: 13
D gene: .
clone size: .
V gene: TRBV9
J gene: TRBJ1-1
CDR3 DNA: TGTGCCAGCAGCCGCAACATGAACACTGAAGCTTTCTTT
CDR3 protein: CASSRNMNTEAFF

CDR3 length: 15
D gene: .
clone size: .
V gene: TRBV28
J gene: TRBJ2-5
CDR3 DNA: TGTGCCAGCAGCGCTACACAGAGAAAACAAGAGACCCAGTACTTC
CDR3 protein: CASSATQRKQETQYF

CDR3 length: 14
D gene: .
clone size: .
V gene: TRBV6-6
J gene: TRBJ1-6
CDR3 DNA: TGTGCCAGCAGCGACTCCAGGGTGCGTTCACCCCTCCACTTT
CDR3 protein: CASSDSRVRSPLHF

CDR3 length: 13
D gene: .
clone size: .
V gene: TRBV5-1
J gene: TRBJ1-2
CDR3 DNA: TGCGCCAGCAGCTTGCTTTCAGGGTATGGCTACACCTTC
CDR3 protein: CASSLLSGYGYTF

CDR3 length: 13
D gene: .
clone size: .
V gene: TRBV28
J gene: TRBJ1-5
CDR3 DNA: TGTGCCAGCAGTGCGCGTGGGGGGCAGCCCCAGCATTTT
CDR3 protein: CASSARGGQPQHF

CDR3 length: 13
D gene: .
clone size: .
V gene: TRBV6-5
J gene: TRBJ2-4
CDR3 DNA: TGTGCCAGCGGAAGGGGGGCCAAAAACATTCAGTACTTC
CDR3 protein: CASGRGAKNIQYF

CDR3 length: 14
D gene: TRBD1
clone size: .
V gene: TRBV6-5
J gene: TRBJ2-2
CDR3 DNA: TGTGCCAGCTGTGGGACAGGTGGCACCGGGGAGCTGTTTTTT
CDR3 protein: CASCGTGGTGELFF

CDR3 length: 18
D gene: TRBD1
clone size: .
V gene: TRBV7-8
J gene: TRBJ1-2
CDR3 DNA: TGTGCCAGCAGCTTATGGGGGTTAAGGCAGGGGGCTAACTATGGCTACACCTTC
CDR3 protein: CASSLWGLRQGANYGYTF

CDR3 length: 14
D gene: TRBD1
clone size: once
V gene: TRBV5-1
J gene: TRBJ1-4
CDR3 DNA: TGCGCCAGCAGCGTCGGGACAGGGAATGAAAAACTGTTTTTT
CDR3 protein: CASSVGTGNEKLFF

CDR3 length: 13
D gene: .
clone size: .
V gene: TRBV5-4
J gene: TRBJ2-6
CDR3 DNA: TGTGCCAGCAGCTTGGGGGTGGAGGACGTCCTGACTTTC
CDR3 protein: CASSLGVEDVLTF

CDR3 length: 15
D gene: .
clone size: once
V gene: TRBV27
J gene: TRBJ1-2
CDR3 DNA: TGTGCCAGCAGTACGAAAACCCCCAGTGATCATGGCTACACCTTC
CDR3 protein: CASSTKTPSDHGYTF

CDR3 length: 14
D gene: TRBD1
clone size: few
V gene: TRBV5-1
J gene: TRBJ2-5
CDR3 DNA: TGCGCCAGCAGTGACAGGGGGGCCGAAGAGACCCAGTACTTC
CDR3 protein: CASSDRGAEETQYF

CDR3 length: 14
D gene: .
clone size: .
V gene: TRBV14
J gene: TRBJ2-5
CDR3 DNA: TGTGCCAGCAGCCAAGGGGCAGTACAAGAGACCCAGTACTTC
CDR3 protein: CASSQGAVQETQYF

CDR3 length: 16
D gene: TRBD1
clone size: .
V gene: TRBV18
J gene: TRBJ1-2
CDR3 DNA: TGTGCCAGCTCACCGCTTGGACAGGGAGTTAACTATGGCTACACCTTC
CDR3 protein: CASSPLGQGVNYGYTF

CDR3 length: 15
D gene: .
clone size: .
V gene: TRBV7-9
J gene: TRBJ1-2
CDR3 DNA: TGTGCCAGCAGCCCTACGGGTTTCTGGACTTATGGCTACACCTTC
CDR3 protein: CASSPTGFWTYGYTF

CDR3 length: 16
D gene: .
clone size: .
V gene: TRBV18
J gene: TRBJ1-2
CDR3 DNA: TGTGCCAGCTCACCAACAGAGGGCCCGCGAAACTATGGCTACACCTTC
CDR3 protein: CASSPTEGPRNYGYTF

CDR3 length: 17
D gene: .
clone size: .
V gene: TRBV7-2
J gene: TRBJ2-7
CDR3 DNA: TGTGCCAGCAGCCCAACCCCCGGACAGGGAGGGCCCCGCGAGCAGTACTTC
CDR3 protein: CASSPTPGQGGPREQYF

CDR3 length: 15
D gene: .
clone size: .
V gene: TRBV16
J gene: TRBJ2-1
CDR3 DNA: TGTGCCAGCAGCCAAGTGATGTTAGTTTACAATGAGCAGTTCTTC
CDR3 protein: CASSQVMLVYNEQFF

CDR3 length: 15
D gene: .
clone size: .
V gene: TRBV6-1
J gene: TRBJ2-7
CDR3 DNA: TGTGCCAGCAGTCCACTTGACCTACAGGGCCACGAGCAGTACTTC
CDR3 protein: CASSPLDLQGHEQYF

CDR3 length: 15
D gene: .
clone size: .
V gene: TRBV5-6
J gene: TRBJ1-2
CDR3 DNA: TGTGCCAGCAGCTTGGACCCGTACGGACAGAGTGGCTACACCTTC
CDR3 protein: CASSLDPYGQSGYTF

CDR3 length: 13
D gene: .
clone size: .
V gene: TRBV12-5
J gene: TRBJ2-5
CDR3 DNA: TGTGCTAGTGGTTTGGTACTTCCGGAGACCCAGTACTTC
CDR3 protein: CASGLVLPETQYF

CDR3 length: 15
D gene: .
clone size: .
V gene: TRBV18
J gene: TRBJ2-3
CDR3 DNA: TGTGCCAGCTCACCACCACGGACACTCACAGATACGCAGTATTTT
CDR3 protein: CASSPPRTLTDTQYF

CDR3 length: 13
D gene: .
clone size: .
V gene: TRBV28
J gene: TRBJ2-7
CDR3 DNA: TGTGCCAGCAGCGTATCAATGGGGGGCGAGCAGTACTTC
CDR3 protein: CASSVSMGGEQYF

CDR3 length: 13
D gene: .
clone size: .
V gene: TRBV30
J gene: TRBJ1-1
CDR3 DNA: TGTGCCTGGAGTAGGAGAGAGAACACTGAAGCTTTCTTT
CDR3 protein: CAWSRRENTEAFF

CDR3 length: 18
D gene: TRBD1
clone size: .
V gene: TRBV7-3
J gene: TRBJ1-6
CDR3 DNA: TGTGCCAGCAGCGCCTCCCCGGACAGGAGCTCCTATAATTCACCCCTCCACTTT
CDR3 protein: CASSASPDRSSYNSPLHF

CDR3 length: 16
D gene: TRBD1
clone size: .
V gene: TRBV2
J gene: TRBJ1-2
CDR3 DNA: TGTGCCAGCAGTGAATGGGGGACAGGGGATTTCTATGGCTACACCTTC
CDR3 protein: CASSEWGTGDFYGYTF

CDR3 length: 18
D gene: TRBD1
clone size: .
V gene: TRBV2
J gene: TRBJ1-1
CDR3 DNA: TGTGCCAGCCAGCCGCCTCGGGGGACAGGAGAAAGGAACACTGAAGCTTTCTTT
CDR3 protein: CASQPPRGTGERNTEAFF

CDR3 length: 15
D gene: .
clone size: .
V gene: TRBV10-3
J gene: TRBJ2-7
CDR3 DNA: TGTGCCATCAGTTATACAGATGGGGGGACCTACGAGCAGTACTTC
CDR3 protein: CAISYTDGGTYEQYF

CDR3 length: 22
D gene: TRBD1
clone size: once
V gene: TRBV28
J gene: TRBJ1-5
CDR3 DNA: TGTGCCAGCAGCCGTTATCCTCGAGGGGGCTCGGCGCTTTCCCAAGTCAATCAGCCCCAGCATTTT
CDR3 protein: CASSRYPRGGSALSQVNQPQHF

CDR3 length: 15
D gene: .
clone size: .
V gene: TRBV4-3
J gene: TRBJ1-2
CDR3 DNA: TGCGCCAGCAGCCAAGGGGCAGTTGGGAACTATGGCTACACCTTC
CDR3 protein: CASSQGAVGNYGYTF

CDR3 length: 17
D gene: TRBD1
clone size: .
V gene: TRBV2
J gene: TRBJ1-1
CDR3 DNA: TGTGCCAGCAGTGAAGGAGGGGGCAGGGCTTGGGGCACTGAAGCTTTCTTT
CDR3 protein: CASSEGGGRAWGTEAFF